Below, 10 T cell receptor beta chains from the same sample are listed, as sequenced in a study of T cell responses to AZD1222 COVID-19 vaccine (dated by TCRdb to the early 2020s). Library generation was performed with the immunoSEQ multiplex PCR assay. TCRdb carries this immuneACCESS record with in-frame sequences only. Its versions omit some clonotypes, under half of them owing to an unresolved V gene in the studies checked, with the rest unexplained. Within this sample are 70,000 to 95,000 clones, with roughly 91% of them counted one time only. The leading ten clones occupy over 2.5% of the sample. According to the study, the label for this sample's time point signals: baseline before first vaccination. The sample's treatment or condition, from its label and the paper: meningococcal conjugate vaccine given as trial control. Here the sequenced sample was peripheral blood, taken on day 0 of MenACWY control vaccination. These receptors were collected from an adult in good health.

The J gene is TRBJ1-6, the V gene TRBV14, with a possible D match to TRBD1 (5 bases). This CDR3 has 17 amino acids. The germline V gene has CDR1 SGHDN and CDR2 FVKESK. Trimming took 0 bases from V and 4 from J, leaving 13 bases between them. The CDR3 sequence is CASSQDMRRGYNSPLHF. CDR3 DNA: TGTGCCAGCAGCCAAGATATGAGAAGGGGTTATAATTCACCCCTCCACTTT.

The chain combines TRBV7-9 with TRBJ2-1, with 9 bases matching TRBD2. The CDR3 sequence is 14 residues long. V dropped 4 bases and J dropped 7; count of bases not matched to a gene: 5. From germline, CDR1 is SEHNR and CDR2 FQNEAQ (reference sequence). The CDR3 is CASSYIAGANEQFF. In nucleotides, the CDR3 is TGTGCCAGCAGCTATATAGCGGGGGCGAATGAGCAGTTCTTC.

V is TRBV25-1 and J is TRBJ1-1, with D perhaps matching TRBD1 (5 bases). The CDR3 sequence is 13 residues long. V gave up 3 bases and J gave up 6 bases, with 11 bases separating them. Germline values: CDR1 MGHDK, CDR2 SYGVNS. The CDR3 protein is CASSDTGNAEAFF. Written as DNA, the CDR3 is TGTGCCAGCAGTGATACAGGAAATGCTGAAGCTTTCTTT.

The chain has TRBV5-6 and TRBJ1-6; 9 bases line up with TRBD1. Trimming took 5 bases from V and 8 from J; bases not matched to a gene: 14. Germline V gene data show CDR1 as SGHDT and CDR2 as YYEEEE. There are 17 residues in the CDR3. The CDR3 protein is CASSPGNRGQVYSPLHF. The CDR3 nucleotides are TGTGCCAGCAGTCCCGGCAACAGGGGGCAGGTGTATTCACCCCTCCACTTT.

The J gene is TRBJ1-2, the V gene TRBV29-1; no reliable D call. Germline CDR1 reads SQVTM; CDR2 reads ANQGSEA. V was cut by 5 bases and J by 8 bases, with 15 bases left in between. The CDR3 length is 12 residues. CDR3 sequence: CSVRLRVFGYTF. The CDR3 DNA reads TGCAGCGTTAGGTTGAGGGTGTTCGGCTACACCTTC.

The chain has TRBV12-3 or TRBV12-4 and TRBJ1-1; D possibly corresponds to TRBD1 (6 bases). V dropped 6 bases and J dropped 8 bases, with 16 bases sitting between them. The CDR3 is 13 amino acids. The CDR3 nucleotides are TGTGCCAGCAGCTACAGGGAGTCCCCCGAAGCTTTCTTT. It is translated as CASSYRESPEAFF.

Written as DNA, the CDR3 is TGTGCCATCAGTGAAGGGGGGGGCAATCAGCCCCAGCATTTT. This translates into CAISEGGGNQPQHF. The chain couples TRBV10-3 to TRBJ1-5; tentatively, D is TRBD1 (6 bases). CDR3 length: 14 residues. CDR1 is ENHRY, CDR2 SYGVKD, per germline. Trimming removed 3 bases from V and 2 bases from J, with 8 bases in between.

V is TRBV5-1 and J is TRBJ1-5; the D gene is possibly TRBD1 (6 bases). The CDR3 consists of 16 residues. CDR1 and CDR2 (germline): SGHRS, YFSETQ. The V gene lost 0 bases and the J gene lost 4 bases, with 14 bases spanning the gap. CDR3 loop: CASSLGMAGANQPQHF. The CDR3 DNA reads TGCGCCAGCAGCTTGGGAATGGCAGGGGCTAATCAGCCCCAGCATTTT.

The CDR3 reads CASSPSRDTTIEAFF. As DNA, the CDR3 is TGTGCCAGCAGCCCGTCCCGGGACACCACTATTGAAGCTTTCTTT. This chain joins TRBV4-2 and TRBJ1-1, with D maybe TRBD1 (6 bases). CDR3 length equals 15 residues. Germline values: CDR1 LGHNA, CDR2 YNFKEQ. V lost 4 bases and J 7 bases, leaving 19 bases between the germline ends.

This sequence joins TRBV7-2 and TRBJ1-1, with TRBD1 matching over 8 bases. The trim removed 5 bases at V and 0 bases at J, leaving 2 bases unmatched. The CDR3 totals 14 residues. The V gene's germline CDR1 is SGHTA and CDR2 FQGNSA. CDR3 protein: CASSRDRLNTEAFF. Written as DNA, the CDR3 is TGTGCCAGCAGCCGGGACAGGCTGAACACTGAAGCTTTCTTT.